The 6 T cell receptor beta chains listed next were all sequenced from one sample in a study of blood T cell repertoires in COVID-19. Measured with immunoSEQ multiplex PCR; TCRdb has only the in-frame clones, and not every one. The sample lists 120,000 to 150,000 clones, 65% to 85% occurring once. The sequencing sample was made of PBMCs or T cells enriched from blood (not recorded which). The receptors derive from a woman in her 50s who had been exposed to COVID-19.

The rearrangement links TRBV18 to TRBJ2-1; TRBD1 might be the D (5 bases). V was trimmed by 1 base and J by 5 bases, leaving 6 bases between them. Germline CDR1 and CDR2: KGHSH and LQKENI. The CDR3 extends over 13 amino acids. The CDR3: CASSPLTDNEQFF. The DNA of the CDR3 is TGTGCCAGCTCACCACTGACAGACAATGAGCAGTTCTTC.

The rearrangement uses TRBV6-4 and TRBJ2-1, with D tentatively TRBD1 (5 bases). Deletions cut 0 bases from V and 10 bases from J, with 10 bases between. The CDR3 consists of 13 residues. The germline gives CDR1 MRHNA, CDR2 SNTAGT. The CDR3 nucleotides are TGTGCCAGCAGTGACTCGGGGCTTGGGGAGCAGTTCTTC. Its protein product is CASSDSGLGEQFF.

The V and J genes are TRBV11-2 and TRBJ2-7; the match to TRBD2 covers 14 bases. There are 14 residues in the CDR3. The junction had 2 bases not matched to a gene; V was cut back by 4 bases and J by 6 bases. Germline lookup yields CDR1 SGHAT and CDR2 FQNNGV. For the CDR3, the DNA is TGTGCCAGCAGCTGGGGACTAGCGGGAGCCGAGCAGTACTTC. Its translation: CASSWGLAGAEQYF.

The chain uses TRBV4-3 and TRBJ1-4; possibly TRBD1 for D (5 bases). Trimming left V 2 bases short and J 2 bases short, with 12 bases between. This CDR3 region has 16 residues. CDR1 is LGHNA and CDR2 is YSLEER in the germline V gene. In DNA, the CDR3 is TGCGCCAGCAGCCAATATGCGCAGGGCACTAATGAAAAACTGTTTTTT. This translates into CASSQYAQGTNEKLFF.

The rearrangement joins TRBV6-2 or TRBV6-3 to TRBJ1-5; unclear D gene. Looked up from germline, CDR1 is MNHEY and CDR2 is SVGEGT. The V end was cut by 2 bases, the J end by 1 base, with 6 bases between. CDR3 length: 14 amino acids. The CDR3 loop reads CASSYPPSNQPQHF. Written as DNA, the CDR3 is TGTGCCAGCAGTTACCCCCCAAGCAATCAGCCCCAGCATTTT.

The chain combines TRBV5-1 with TRBJ1-2, with D unresolved. V was clipped by 0 bases and J by 0 bases, with 6 bases between them. The CDR3 contains 14 residues. CDR1 is SGHRS, CDR2 YFSETQ, per germline. CDR3 sequence (DNA): TGCGCCAGCAGCTTGGCCCCAGCTAACTATGGCTACACCTTC. Protein product: CASSLAPANYGYTF.